Presented here are 12 T cell receptor beta chains from one specimen sequenced in a study of lymphopenia after photon versus proton radiotherapy. Libraries were prepared by immunoSEQ multiplex PCR; TCRdb keeps only in-frame clonotypes and omits some of them. There are more than 20,000 clones in the sample; 84% occur only once, and roughly 23% lies in the top ten. This sample comprised peripheral blood, obtained from a patient treated with photon-based radiotherapy. The receptors originated from a man aged 40-50 years with gastric cancer.

The rearrangement joins TRBV6-5 to TRBJ2-7, with TRBD1 matching 8 bases. With V trimmed by 6 bases and J by 2 bases, 3 bases remained unmatched. Germline V gene sequence: CDR1 MNHEY, CDR2 SVGAGI. This CDR3 spans 13 amino acids. CDR3 in DNA: TGTGCCAGCAGAAGGGACAGGACCTACGAGCAGTACTTC. Protein sequence: CASRRDRTYEQYF.

The rearrangement uses TRBV6-5 and TRBJ1-1; 12 bases map to TRBD1. The CDR3 consists of 15 residues. Germline CDR1 is MNHEY and CDR2 is SVGAGI. The junction had 1 base not matched to a gene; V was cut back by 4 bases and J by 1 base. This chain's CDR3 is CASSWDRGPNTEAFF. The CDR3 bases are TGTGCCAGCAGTTGGGACAGGGGGCCGAACACTGAAGCTTTCTTT.

This rearrangement joins TRBV6-6 to TRBJ1-1; possibly TRBD1 for D (6 bases). V was trimmed by 4 bases and J by 0 bases, leaving 12 bases between them. CDR1 and CDR2 from the germline V gene are MNHNY and SVGAGI (reference sequence). The CDR3 runs 15 residues. CDR3 region: CASSSTRGMNTEAFF. In DNA, the CDR3 is TGTGCCAGCAGTTCGACCAGGGGCATGAACACTGAAGCTTTCTTT.

The rearrangement joins TRBV5-1 to TRBJ2-3; D possibly matches TRBD1 or TRBD2 (5 bases each). V lost 3 bases and J 2 bases, leaving 10 bases between the germline ends. The germline V gene encodes CDR1 SGHRS and CDR2 YFSETQ. The CDR3 consists of 14 residues. The DNA for the CDR3 is TGCGCCAGCAGCTCTGAGGGGCCCACAGATACGCAGTATTTT. Translation: CASSSEGPTDTQYF.

The CDR3 DNA follows: TGCAGCGTTGTGGTTTCACCAACTAACTATGGCTACACCTTC. Amino acid sequence: CSVVVSPTNYGYTF. The gene calls are TRBV29-1 and TRBJ1-2; no clear D gene. Germline CDR1 and CDR2: SQVTM and ANQGSEA. With 4 bases removed from V and 0 bases from J, the gap between germline ends came to 12 bases. The CDR3 spans 14 residues.

CDR3 protein: CASSLAGIPSGANVLTF. CDR3 nucleotides: TGTGCCAGCAGCTTGGCCGGCATCCCATCTGGGGCCAACGTCCTGACTTTC. V usage is TRBV5-5 and J usage is TRBJ2-6; no reliable D call. The CDR3 spans 17 residues. Looked up from germline, CDR1 is SGHKS and CDR2 is YYEKEE (reference sequence). With 0 bases removed from V and 1 base from J, the gap between germline ends came to 11 bases.

V usage is TRBV7-2 and J usage is TRBJ2-7, with TRBD2 as a possible D gene (6 bases). Deletions cut 5 bases from V and 7 bases from J, with 18 bases between. Germline V gene data show CDR1 as SGHTA and CDR2 as FQGNSA. This CDR3 contains 14 residues. The CDR3 spells CASSPGEGRREQYF. The CDR3 nucleotides read TGTGCCAGCAGCCCAGGAGAGGGGAGGAGGGAGCAGTACTTC.

The genes are TRBV6-5 and TRBJ1-1; TRBD1 aligns across 8 bases. The CDR3 totals 14 residues. V trimming: 4 bases; J trimming: 6 bases; junction bases outside the gene matches: 7. In germline, CDR1 is MNHEY, CDR2 SVGAGI. As DNA, the CDR3 is TGTGCCAGCAGTTTCACCTCAGGGGGCTCTGAAGCTTTCTTT. Translating it yields CASSFTSGGSEAFF.

The chain joins TRBV25-1 to TRBJ2-2; D remains unclear. Trimming cost V 4 bases and J 1 base, with 4 bases left between them. Germline lookup yields CDR1 MGHDK and CDR2 SYGVNS. This CDR3 region has 13 residues. The CDR3 bases are TGTGCCAGCAGTGCCCTGAACACCGGGGAGCTGTTTTTT. As protein: CASSALNTGELFF.

This chain's CDR3 is CATSRWLAKNIQYF. The CDR3 DNA reads as TGTGCCACCAGCAGGTGGCTAGCCAAAAACATTCAGTACTTC. This chain connects TRBV15 to TRBJ2-4; D remains ambiguous. Germline CDR1 is LNHNV and CDR2 is YYDKDF (reference sequence). The V gene lost 3 bases and the J gene lost 0 bases, with 6 bases spanning the gap. There are 14 residues in the CDR3. The full variable domain, completed using reference TRBV15 and TRBJ2-4, is DAMVIQNPRYQVTQFGKPVTLSCSQTLNHNVMYWYQQKSSQAPKLLFHYYDKDFNNEADTPDNFQSRRPNTSFCFLDIRSPGLGDTAMYLCATSRWLAKNIQYFGAGTRLSVL.

The sample holds one count of this clone. V and J are TRBV5-6 and TRBJ2-3; D is unresolved. Germline assignment: CDR1 SGHDT and CDR2 YYEEEE. The CDR3 extends over 13 amino acids. Trimming pared 4 bases from V and 0 bases from J, leaving 6 bases between. The DNA for the CDR3 is TGTGCCAGCAGCAATCTTAGCACAGATACGCAGTATTTT. The encoded protein is CASSNLSTDTQYF.

The chain combines TRBV19 with TRBJ2-1, with D possibly TRBD2 on 5 matching bases. Trimming shortened V by 3 bases and J by 2 bases, and 11 bases separated the two germline ends. Per germline, CDR1 LNHDA and CDR2 SQIVND (reference sequence). The CDR3 runs 15 residues. The CDR3 DNA follows: TGTGCCAGTAGTATTAGCCTAGCCCCCTACAATGAGCAGTTCTTC. This codes for CASSISLAPYNEQFF.